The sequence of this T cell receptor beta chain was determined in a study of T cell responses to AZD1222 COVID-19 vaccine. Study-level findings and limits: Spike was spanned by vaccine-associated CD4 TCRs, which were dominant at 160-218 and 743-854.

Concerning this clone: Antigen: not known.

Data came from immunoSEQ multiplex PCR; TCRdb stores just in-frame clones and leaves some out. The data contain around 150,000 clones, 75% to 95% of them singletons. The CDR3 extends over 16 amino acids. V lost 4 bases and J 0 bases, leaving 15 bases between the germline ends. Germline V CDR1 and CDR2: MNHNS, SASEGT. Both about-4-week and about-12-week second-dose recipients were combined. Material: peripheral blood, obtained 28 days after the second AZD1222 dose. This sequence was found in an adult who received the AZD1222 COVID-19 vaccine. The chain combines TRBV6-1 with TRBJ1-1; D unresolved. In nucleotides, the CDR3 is TGTGCCAGCAGTGTTATCAGCCATTACATGAACACTGAAGCTTTCTTT. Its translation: CASSVISHYMNTEAFF.